The 15 T cell receptor beta chains below were found in one sample sequenced in a study of T-cell memory formation after mild COVID-19 (dated by TCRdb to the early 2020s). Library creation used 5' RACE. The data were produced on an Illumina NovaSeq 6000. TCRdb reworked the public reads: Q25 trimming with fastp, MiXCR clone assembly, productive beta chains retained. One record per CDR3 amino acid sequence lists the most common genes and DNA. For this sample the table gives around 500,000 distinct CDR3 sequences, of which 18% were detected only once. The ten largest clones capture 9% to 15% of the sample. The sequencing input was PBMCs or a T cell subset sorted from them (not recorded which). Source of these receptors: an adult woman who had mild COVID-19 (a few samples of this study predate the infection). The sample titles of this study are shuffled in the database, so cell type and time point are left out; the donor was told from shared clones.

V is TRBV9 and J is TRBJ2-5; D may be TRBD1 (6 bases). CDR1 and CDR2 (germline): SGDLS, YYNGEE. The CDR3 totals 15 residues. V lost 1 base and J lost 4, with 14 bases in between. The CDR3 loop is CASSVSWGRIETQYF. For the CDR3, the DNA is TGTGCCAGCAGCGTAAGCTGGGGGCGGATAGAGACCCAGTACTTC.

This clonotype was seen more than once but under ten times. V usage is TRBV7-6 and J usage is TRBJ2-2, with D perhaps being TRBD1 or TRBD2 (5 bases each). The germline V and J ends were trimmed by 0 bases and 1 base, with 9 bases remaining between them. This CDR3 is built from 16 residues. Germline values: CDR1 SGHVS, CDR2 FNYEAQ. In nucleotides, the CDR3 is TGTGCCAGCAGCTTAGCGGGACCTATGAACACCGGGGAGCTGTTTTTT. Amino acid sequence: CASSLAGPMNTGELFF.

This chain connects TRBV15 to TRBJ2-7, with D tentatively TRBD1 (7 bases). Germline V CDR1 and CDR2: LNHNV, YYDKDF (reference sequence). V was pared by 5 bases and J by 5 bases, with 10 bases between. The CDR3 runs 12 residues. The CDR3 loop reads CATSPRGDEQYF. CDR3 nucleotides: TGTGCCACCAGCCCCAGGGGGGACGAGCAGTACTTC.

This clonotype has just a few counts. The chain joins TRBV6-5 to TRBJ2-7, with TRBD1 matching over 7 bases. Per germline, CDR1 MNHEY and CDR2 SVGAGI. V shed 6 bases and J 7 bases; nucleotides not matched to a gene: 12. The length of the CDR3 is 14 residues. Written as DNA, the CDR3 is TGTGCCAGCAGCTCGAGTACAGGGGTCAGAGAGCAGTACTTC. It translates to CASSSSTGVREQYF.

The CDR3 loop is CAWSLQRLSGANVLTF. Here the CDR3 DNA reads TGTGCCTGGAGTCTACAACGGCTCTCTGGGGCCAACGTCCTGACTTTC. This chain joins TRBV30 and TRBJ2-6; D ambiguous. The germline V gene has CDR1 GTSNPN and CDR2 SVGIG (reference sequence). The CDR3 length is 16 residues. The V and J ends lost 2 bases and 0 bases respectively, with 11 bases between them.

This chain links TRBV2 with TRBJ1-2; D uncertain. Germline CDR1 SNHLY, CDR2 FYNNEI. Trimming stripped 4 bases from V and 6 bases from J, with 12 bases between. This CDR3 comprises 13 residues. The CDR3 protein is CASSVVRRNGYTF. The CDR3, as DNA: TGTGCCAGCAGTGTAGTACGGAGAAATGGCTACACCTTC.

The sample holds a few counts of this clonotype. This chain links TRBV24-1 with TRBJ2-1, with no clear D. CDR1 and CDR2 (germline): KGHDR, SFDVKD. CDR3 size: 12 residues. Trimming cost V 4 bases and J 7 bases, with 7 bases left between them. The CDR3 loop is CATSERKNEQFF. In DNA form, the CDR3 reads TGTGCCACCAGTGAGCGGAAGAATGAGCAGTTCTTC.

This clonotype was seen only a few times. This sequence joins TRBV12-3 or TRBV12-4 and TRBJ2-7; 12 bases line up with TRBD2. CDR3 length: 17 amino acids. The V gene end was trimmed by 5 bases and the J gene end by 3 bases; junction bases not matched to a gene: 11. CDR3 sequence: CASSPTWTSGTRYEQYF. CDR3 DNA sequence: TGTGCCAGCAGTCCTACATGGACTAGCGGGACACGCTACGAGCAGTACTTC.

This chain connects TRBV20-1 to TRBJ2-3, with 12 bases matching TRBD2. V shed 5 bases and J 6 bases; nucleotides not matched to a gene: 9. This CDR3 is 15 amino acids long. The germline gives CDR1 DFQATT, CDR2 SNEGSKA (reference sequence). CDR3 bases: TGCAGTGCTCCTCCCCTAGCGGGAGGGAGGGATACGCAGTATTTT. Translated, it gives CSAPPLAGGRDTQYF.

V and J are TRBV9 and TRBJ1-2; TRBD1 matches 7 bases. The CDR3 has 13 residues. Trimming took 7 bases from V and 3 from J; bases not matched to a gene: 6. The germline gives CDR1 SGDLS, CDR2 YYNGEE. The CDR3 DNA sequence: TGTGCCAGCGCTACCGGACAGGACTATGGCTACACCTTC. It is translated as CASATGQDYGYTF.

This chain uses TRBV4-1 with TRBJ1-5; a weak D match, TRBD1 (5 bases). This CDR3 has 16 residues. The ends were cut back, 1 base at V and 0 bases at J, with 10 bases in the middle. Germline assignment: CDR1 MGHRA and CDR2 YSYEKL. The CDR3 spells CASSQVQGNSNQPQHF. Here the CDR3 DNA reads TGCGCCAGCAGCCAAGTCCAGGGAAATAGCAATCAGCCCCAGCATTTT.

This clonotype was recorded a few times. This chain uses TRBV29-1 with TRBJ1-1; tentatively, D is TRBD1 (6 bases). V lost 6 bases and J 1 base, leaving 15 bases between the germline ends. CDR1 is SQVTM and CDR2 is ANQGSEA in the germline V gene. This CDR3 region has 14 residues. The CDR3 is CSVSTGLKNTEAFF. The CDR3 bases are TGCAGCGTGAGCACAGGGTTAAAGAACACTGAAGCTTTCTTT. Full variable domain (missing parts from reference TRBV29-1 and TRBJ1-1): SAVISQKPSRDICQRGTSLTIQCQVDSQVTMMFWYRQQPGQSLTLIATANQGSEATYESGFVIDKFPISRPNLTFSTLTVSNMSPEDSSIYLCSVSTGLKNTEAFFGQGTRLTVV.

This clonotype has more than one count but fewer than ten. The chain links TRBV7-2 to TRBJ2-5; no clear D gene. The V gene lost 2 bases and the J gene lost 5 bases, with 15 bases spanning the gap. Germline loops: CDR1 SGHTA, CDR2 FQGNSA. The CDR3 length is 15 residues. The CDR3 spells CASSLSSLALETQYF. The DNA for the CDR3 is TGTGCCAGCAGCTTATCCTCTTTGGCATTGGAGACCCAGTACTTC.

The V gene is TRBV14, the J gene TRBJ1-1; D is undetermined. CDR1 and CDR2 from the germline V gene are SGHDN and FVKESK. The V and J ends lost 1 base and 12 bases respectively, with 18 bases between them. The length of the CDR3 is 14 residues. Here the CDR3 DNA reads TGTGCCAGCAGCCAAGCTGGCGGCAGCGCCTGGTCTTTCTTT. It translates to CASSQAGGSAWSFF.

The chain links TRBV7-2 to TRBJ1-2; 7 bases are shared with TRBD1. This CDR3 has 13 amino acids. V trimming: 5 bases; J trimming: 5 bases; junction bases outside the gene matches: 5. Germline V CDR1 and CDR2: SGHTA, FQGNSA. CDR3 loop: CASSGGGGYGYTF. CDR3 nucleotides: TGTGCCAGCAGCGGAGGGGGCGGTTATGGCTACACCTTC. Full variable domain (missing parts from reference TRBV7-2 and TRBJ1-2): GAGVSQSPSNKVTEKGKDVELRCDPISGHTALYWYRQSLGQGLEFLIYFQGNSAPDKSGLPSDRFSAERTGGSVSTLTIQRTQQEDSAVYLCASSGGGGYGYTFGSGTRLTVV.